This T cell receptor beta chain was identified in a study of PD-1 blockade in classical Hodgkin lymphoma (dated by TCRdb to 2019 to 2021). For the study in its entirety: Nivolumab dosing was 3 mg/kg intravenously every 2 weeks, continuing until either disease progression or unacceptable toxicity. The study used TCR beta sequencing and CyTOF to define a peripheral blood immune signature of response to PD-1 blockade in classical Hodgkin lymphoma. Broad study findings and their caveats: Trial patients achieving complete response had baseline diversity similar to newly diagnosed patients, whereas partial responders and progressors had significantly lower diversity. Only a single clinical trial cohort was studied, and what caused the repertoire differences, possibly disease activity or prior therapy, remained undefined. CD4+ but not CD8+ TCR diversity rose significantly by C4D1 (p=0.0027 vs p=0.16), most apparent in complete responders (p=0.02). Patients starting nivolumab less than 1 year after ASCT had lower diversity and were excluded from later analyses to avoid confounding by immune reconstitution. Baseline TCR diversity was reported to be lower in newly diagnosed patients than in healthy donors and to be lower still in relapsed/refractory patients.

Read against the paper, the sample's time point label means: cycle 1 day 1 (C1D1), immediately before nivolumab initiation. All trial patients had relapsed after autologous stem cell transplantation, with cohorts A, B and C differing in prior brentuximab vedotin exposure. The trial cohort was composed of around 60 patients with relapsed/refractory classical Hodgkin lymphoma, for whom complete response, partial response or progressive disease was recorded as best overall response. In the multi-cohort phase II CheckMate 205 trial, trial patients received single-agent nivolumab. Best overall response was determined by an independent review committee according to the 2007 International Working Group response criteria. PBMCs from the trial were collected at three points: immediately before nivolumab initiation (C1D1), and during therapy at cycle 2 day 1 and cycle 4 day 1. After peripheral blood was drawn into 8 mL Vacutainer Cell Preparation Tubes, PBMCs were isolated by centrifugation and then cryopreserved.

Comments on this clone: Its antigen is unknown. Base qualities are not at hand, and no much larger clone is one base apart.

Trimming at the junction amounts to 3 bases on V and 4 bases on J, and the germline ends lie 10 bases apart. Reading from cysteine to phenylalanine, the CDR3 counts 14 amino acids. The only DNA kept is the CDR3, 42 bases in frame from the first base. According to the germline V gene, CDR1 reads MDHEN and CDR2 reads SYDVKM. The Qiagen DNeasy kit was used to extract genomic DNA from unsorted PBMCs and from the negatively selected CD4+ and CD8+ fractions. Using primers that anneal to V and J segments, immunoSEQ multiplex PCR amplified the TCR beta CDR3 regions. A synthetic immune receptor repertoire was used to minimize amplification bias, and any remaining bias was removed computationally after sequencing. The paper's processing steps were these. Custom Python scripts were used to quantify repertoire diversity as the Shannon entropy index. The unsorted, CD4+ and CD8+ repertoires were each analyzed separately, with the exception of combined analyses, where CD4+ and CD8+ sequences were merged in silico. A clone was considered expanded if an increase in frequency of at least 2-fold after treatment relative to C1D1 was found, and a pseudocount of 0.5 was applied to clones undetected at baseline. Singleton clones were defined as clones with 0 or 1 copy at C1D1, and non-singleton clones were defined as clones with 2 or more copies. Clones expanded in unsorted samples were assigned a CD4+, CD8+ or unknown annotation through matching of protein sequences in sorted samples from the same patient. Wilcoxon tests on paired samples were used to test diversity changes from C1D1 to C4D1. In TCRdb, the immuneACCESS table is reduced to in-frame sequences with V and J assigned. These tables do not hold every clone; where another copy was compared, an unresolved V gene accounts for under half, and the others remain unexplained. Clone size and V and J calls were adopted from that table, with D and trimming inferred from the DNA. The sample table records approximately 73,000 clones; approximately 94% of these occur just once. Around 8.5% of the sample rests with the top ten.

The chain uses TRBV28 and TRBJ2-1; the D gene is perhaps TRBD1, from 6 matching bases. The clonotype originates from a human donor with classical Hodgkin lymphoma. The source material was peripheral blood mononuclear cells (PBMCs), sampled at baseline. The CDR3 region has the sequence CASSFWTEYNEQFF. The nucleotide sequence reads TGTGCCAGCAGTTTTTGGACAGAATACAATGAGCAGTTCTTC.